This T cell receptor (beta chain) was sequenced for a study of technical replicates of blood from a few donors. The assay was immunoSEQ multiplex PCR, and TCRdb's table has in-frame clones only and misses some. The sample consists of around 79,000 clones, roughly 94% of them appearing once. The sequence was collected from a human donor in good health. The sample was T cells isolated from PBMCs.

The chain's CDR3 is CASSQETGRRTEAFF. The CDR3 DNA sequence: TGTGCCAGCAGCCAAGAGACAGGGAGGCGGACTGAAGCTTTCTTT. This sequence joins TRBV4-2 and TRBJ1-1; 7 bases agree with TRBD1. Germline CDR1 LGHNA, CDR2 YNFKEQ. V was clipped by 0 bases and J by 5 bases; unmatched bases: 6. The CDR3 is 15 residues long.